This section outlines one TCR beta chain sequence together with its context. The antigen remains undetermined. The V and J ends lost 1 base and 6 bases, in that order; junction bases with no gene match: 3. Germline lookup yields CDR1 SGHRS and CDR2 YFSETQ. CDR3 length: 15 amino acids. The sample is drawn from a study of T cells in narcolepsy. General study points: Comparing one patient's CSF and blood CD4+ clonotypes highlighted HCRT- and TRIB2-specific autoreactive clonotypes.

The method was immunoSEQ multiplex PCR; TCRdb's version includes in-frame clones alone and lacks a portion of them. The sample has 25,000 to 35,000 clones; 83% are singletons. The chain links TRBV5-1 to TRBJ2-1; TRBD2 matches at 11 bases. Sample: CD45RA- memory CD4+ T cells from PBMCs. The TCR was taken from a human donor with narcolepsy. Here the CDR3 reads CASSLRLAGGNEQFF. CDR3 DNA: TGCGCCAGCAGCTTGAGGCTAGCGGGGGGCAATGAGCAGTTCTTC.